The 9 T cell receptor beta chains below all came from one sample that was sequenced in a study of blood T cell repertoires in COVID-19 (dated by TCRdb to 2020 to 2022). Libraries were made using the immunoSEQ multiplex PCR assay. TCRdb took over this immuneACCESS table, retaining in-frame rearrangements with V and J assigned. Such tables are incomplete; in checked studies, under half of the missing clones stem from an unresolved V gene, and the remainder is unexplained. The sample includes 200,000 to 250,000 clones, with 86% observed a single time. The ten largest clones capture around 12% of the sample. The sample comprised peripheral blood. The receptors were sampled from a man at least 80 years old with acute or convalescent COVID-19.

CDR3 region: CASSLQDRAESPNYGYTF. CDR3 DNA: TGTGCCAGCAGCTTACAGGACAGGGCTGAATCGCCTAACTATGGCTACACCTTC. The chain couples TRBV7-8 to TRBJ1-2, with TRBD1 matching over 8 bases. Per the germline V gene, CDR1 is SGHVS and CDR2 is FQNEAQ. J was trimmed by 0 bases and V by 2 bases; bases with no gene match: 11. The CDR3 is made up of 18 amino acids.

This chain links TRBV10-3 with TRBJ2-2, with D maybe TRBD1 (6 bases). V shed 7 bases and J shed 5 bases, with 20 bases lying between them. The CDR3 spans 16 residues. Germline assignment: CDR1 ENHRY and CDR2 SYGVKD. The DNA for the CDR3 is TGTGCCATCAAAGGGGGTAGGGGGAGAACAACCGGGGAGCTGTTTTTT. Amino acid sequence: CAIKGGRGRTTGELFF.

CDR3 loop: CATSAGRNPYEQYF. Here the CDR3 DNA reads TGTGCCACCAGTGCTGGGAGGAATCCCTACGAGCAGTACTTC. This rearrangement joins TRBV24-1 to TRBJ2-7; maybe TRBD2 (6 bases). The CDR3 is 14 amino acids. The germline CDR1 and CDR2 sequences are KGHDR and SFDVKD. Trimming stripped 5 bases from V and 2 bases from J, with 12 bases between.

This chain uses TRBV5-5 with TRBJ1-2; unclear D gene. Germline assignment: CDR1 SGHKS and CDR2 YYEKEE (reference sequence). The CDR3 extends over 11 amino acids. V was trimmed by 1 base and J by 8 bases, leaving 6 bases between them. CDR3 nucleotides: TGTGCCAGCAGCTTGTTGCGGGGCTACACCTTC. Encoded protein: CASSLLRGYTF.

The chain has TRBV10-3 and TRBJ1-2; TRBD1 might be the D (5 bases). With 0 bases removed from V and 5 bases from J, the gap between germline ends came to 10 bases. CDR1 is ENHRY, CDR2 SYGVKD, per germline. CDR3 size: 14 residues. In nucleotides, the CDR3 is TGTGCCATCAGTGAGTCGGGACTTCCTTATGGCTACACCTTC. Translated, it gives CAISESGLPYGYTF.

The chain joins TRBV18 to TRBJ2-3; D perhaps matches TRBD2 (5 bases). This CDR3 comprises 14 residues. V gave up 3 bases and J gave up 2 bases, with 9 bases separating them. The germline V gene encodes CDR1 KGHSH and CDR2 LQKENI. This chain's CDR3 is CASSPGLNTDTQYF. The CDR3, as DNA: TGTGCCAGCTCACCTGGACTGAACACAGATACGCAGTATTTT.

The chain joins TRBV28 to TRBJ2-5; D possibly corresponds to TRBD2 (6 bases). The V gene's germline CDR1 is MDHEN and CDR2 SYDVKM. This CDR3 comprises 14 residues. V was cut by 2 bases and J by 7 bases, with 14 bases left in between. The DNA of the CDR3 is TGTGCCAGCAGTTTAGTTGGGGGAGGCGGGACCCAGTACTTC. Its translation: CASSLVGGGGTQYF.

The CDR3 region is CASSLAAETDTQYF. The DNA for the CDR3 is TGCGCCAGCAGCTTGGCGGCGGAGACAGATACGCAGTATTTT. The gene calls are TRBV5-1 and TRBJ2-3; the D is unclear. The germline V gene encodes CDR1 SGHRS and CDR2 YFSETQ. The V and J ends lost 0 bases and 3 bases respectively, with 8 bases between them. The CDR3 has 14 residues.

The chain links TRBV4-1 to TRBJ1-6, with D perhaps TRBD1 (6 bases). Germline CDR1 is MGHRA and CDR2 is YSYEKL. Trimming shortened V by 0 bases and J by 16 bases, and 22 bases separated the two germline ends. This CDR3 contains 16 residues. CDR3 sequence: CASSQEGGRGGHPLHF. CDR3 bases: TGCGCCAGCAGCCAAGAAGGAGGCAGGGGCGGGCATCCTCTCCACTTT.